Presented here are 24 T cell receptor beta chains from one specimen sequenced in a study of human T cells and chemical hapten exposure. Time point meaning: patch test 2, 6 weeks after DPC sensitization. Treatment of the sample: therapeutic diphenylcyclopropenone sensitization with weekly scalp DPC. TCRdb reprocessed the RACE reads via MiXCR and lists one record per CDR3 protein. Of about 350,000 distinct CDR3 sequences in the sample, around 6% were seen once. This specimen consisted of whole blood, obtained in connection with sensitization to the hapten diphenylcyclopropenone (DPC). The origin of the receptors is a woman in her late teens or twenties with alopecia areata. Some clones in this sample may be carry-over from other donors' samples.

J is TRBJ2-3 and V is TRBV7-2; perhaps TRBD2 as D (5 bases). CDR3 length: 17 amino acids. The V gene's germline CDR1 is SGHTA and CDR2 FQGNSA. The ends were cut back, 7 bases at V and 2 bases at J, with 22 bases in the middle. The CDR3 loop is CASIGPGIVIFTDTQYF. CDR3 nucleotides: TGTGCCAGCATCGGCCCCGGGATCGTGATATTCACAGATACGCAGTATTTT.

This clonotype was found many times. The chain joins TRBV12-3 or TRBV12-4 to TRBJ1-2; D not resolved. CDR3 length equals 14 residues. Deletions cut 2 bases from V and 1 base from J, with 8 bases between. For the CDR3, the DNA is TGTGCCAGCAGTTTACGGCCGGATAACTATGGCTACACCTTC. Protein: CASSLRPDNYGYTF.

In its sample, this clonotype was seen a few times. J is TRBJ1-2 and V is TRBV7-9; maybe TRBD1 (5 bases). The CDR3 spans 15 residues. Trimming cost V 5 bases and J 4 bases, with 17 bases left between them. Looked up from germline, CDR1 is SEHNR and CDR2 is FQNEAQ (reference sequence). CDR3 DNA: TGTGCCAGCAGCCCCCCTATCGGGGCTGCCTATGGCTACACCTTC. Protein sequence: CASSPPIGAAYGYTF. Full variable domain (remainder filled in from reference TRBV7-9 and TRBJ1-2): DTGVSQNPRHKITKRGQNVTFRCDPISEHNRLYWYRQTLGQGPEFLTYFQNEAQLEKSRLLSDRFSAERPKGSFSTLEIQRTEQGDSAMYLCASSPPIGAAYGYTFGSGTRLTVV.

The table lists this clonotype with a few counts. V and J are TRBV3-1 and TRBJ2-1; tentatively, D is TRBD2 (5 bases). Germline CDR1 is LGHDT and CDR2 is YNNKEL (reference sequence). This CDR3 contains 14 residues. The V and J ends lost 4 bases and 5 bases respectively, with 12 bases between them. The CDR3 region is CASSRTPDHNEQFF. The CDR3 coding sequence is TGTGCCAGCAGCCGGACTCCCGACCACAATGAGCAGTTCTTC.

This clonotype has just a few counts. This sequence joins TRBV18 and TRBJ1-1; no definite D call. CDR1 and CDR2 (germline): KGHSH, LQKENI. The CDR3 has 19 amino acids. V gave up 3 bases and J gave up 1 base, with 24 bases separating them. The CDR3 region is CASSPDLRPGWWENTEAFF. CDR3 DNA: TGTGCCAGCTCACCGGACCTTCGACCGGGGTGGTGGGAGAACACTGAAGCTTTCTTT.

This clonotype was detected ten times or more. The J gene is TRBJ2-6, the V gene TRBV29-1; D possibly corresponds to TRBD2 (5 bases). The CDR3 extends over 14 amino acids. With 6 bases removed from V and 2 bases from J, the gap between germline ends came to 11 bases. Germline values: CDR1 SQVTM, CDR2 ANQGSEA. The CDR3 DNA reads TGCAGCGTCAACGAGGAGGCTGGGGCCAACGTCCTGACTTTC. Its protein is CSVNEEAGANVLTF.

The chain is built from TRBV4-3 and TRBJ2-1; 9 nucleotides line up with TRBD2. This CDR3 comprises 19 residues. The junction had 9 bases not matched to a gene; V was cut back by 0 bases and J by 0 bases. Germline V gene data show CDR1 as LGHNA and CDR2 as YSLEER. The CDR3 DNA sequence: TGCGCCAGCAGCCAAGATCCGATTAGCGGGGGCCCCTCCTACAATGAGCAGTTCTTC. This encodes CASSQDPISGGPSYNEQFF.

This clonotype was seen repeatedly, ten times or more. This chain links TRBV7-2 with TRBJ1-5, with D possibly TRBD1 on 6 matching bases. Germline CDR1 reads SGHTA; CDR2 reads FQGNSA. This CDR3 comprises 17 residues. Deletions cut 6 bases from V and 0 bases from J, with 18 bases between. DNA of the CDR3: TGTGCCAGCAGTCTAAAAGGGGGGGCCCATAGCAATCAGCCCCAGCATTTT. This encodes CASSLKGGAHSNQPQHF. The whole variable domain, filled in from reference TRBV7-2 and TRBJ1-5, reads GAGVSQSPSNKVTEKGKDVELRCDPISGHTALYWYRQSLGQGLEFLIYFQGNSAPDKSGLPSDRFSAERTGGSVSTLTIQRTQQEDSAVYLCASSLKGGAHSNQPQHFGDGTRLSIL.

The V call is TRBV6-5, the J call TRBJ2-3, with D possibly TRBD2 on 5 matching bases. The CDR3 has 14 amino acids. V was clipped by 3 bases and J by 4 bases, with 11 bases between them. Germline loops: CDR1 MNHEY, CDR2 SVGAGI. The CDR3 protein is CASSYSGSADTQYF. The CDR3 DNA follows: TGTGCCAGCAGTTATTCTGGGAGCGCAGATACGCAGTATTTT.

This clonotype was detected ten times or more. V gene TRBV7-8 combines with J gene TRBJ1-3; 9 positions match TRBD1. The V gene end was trimmed by 3 bases and the J gene end by 8 bases; junction bases not matched to a gene: 8. CDR3 size: 15 residues. Germline V CDR1 and CDR2: SGHVS, FQNEAQ. CDR3 amino acids: CASSFRTGARDTIYF. The CDR3, as DNA: TGTGCCAGCAGCTTCAGGACAGGGGCGAGAGACACCATATATTTT.

This clonotype was detected a few times. V usage is TRBV6-5 and J usage is TRBJ1-1; D uncertain. This CDR3 contains 14 residues. The germline gives CDR1 MNHEY, CDR2 SVGAGI. Trimming removed 0 bases from V and 2 bases from J, with 7 bases in between. In DNA form, the CDR3 reads TGTGCCAGCAGTTACTCGCTTGTCAACACTGAAGCTTTCTTT. It specifies CASSYSLVNTEAFF.

This clonotype was seen only a few times. The chain uses TRBV6-6 and TRBJ1-5; TRBD1 matches at 7 bases. V was clipped by 7 bases and J by 0 bases; unmatched bases: 3. The CDR3 loop spans 14 amino acids. The germline V gene encodes CDR1 MNHNY and CDR2 SVGAGI (reference sequence). CDR3 amino acids: CASITGDSNQPQHF. CDR3 coding DNA: TGTGCCAGCATCACAGGGGATAGCAATCAGCCCCAGCATTTT.

The chain combines TRBV11-2 with TRBJ1-4; D possibly corresponds to TRBD1 (6 bases). V was trimmed by 1 base and J by 11 bases, leaving 14 bases between them. Per the germline V gene, CDR1 is SGHAT and CDR2 is FQNNGV. The CDR3 has 14 amino acids. Here the CDR3 reads CASSLALGAGKLFF. The CDR3 coding sequence is TGTGCCAGCAGCTTAGCTCTGGGGGCCGGGAAACTGTTTTTT.

This clonotype occurred a few times. The rearrangement links TRBV25-1 to TRBJ1-1, with unresolved D. Germline values: CDR1 MGHDK, CDR2 SYGVNS. This CDR3 is 13 amino acids long. V was trimmed by 2 bases and J by 3 bases, leaving 7 bases between them. The CDR3 is CASSETEDTEAFF. In DNA, the CDR3 is TGTGCCAGCAGTGAAACAGAGGACACTGAAGCTTTCTTT.

The V and J genes are TRBV27 and TRBJ2-5, with D hard to call. Germline V gene sequence: CDR1 MNHEY, CDR2 SMNVEV (reference sequence). The CDR3 runs 11 residues. V gave up 7 bases and J gave up 2 bases, with 5 bases separating them. The CDR3 nucleotides are TGTGCCAGCATCAAACAAGAGACCCAGTACTTC. Protein product: CASIKQETQYF.

This clonotype was seen a handful of times. The CDR3 is CASSFRQPGEQYF. Here the CDR3 DNA reads TGTGCCAGCAGCTTTCGACAGCCCGGGGAGCAGTACTTC. The chain has TRBV7-3 and TRBJ2-7; weak D call: TRBD1 (5 bases). Germline CDR1 reads SGHTA; CDR2 reads FQGTGA. V gave up 3 bases and J gave up 7 bases, with 13 bases separating them. The CDR3 totals 13 residues.

This clonotype was recorded once. This sequence joins TRBV20-1 and TRBJ1-2, with 10 nucleotides matching TRBD1. The germline V gene encodes CDR1 DFQATT and CDR2 SNEGSKA (reference sequence). The CDR3 sequence is 12 residues long. V shed 7 bases and J 5 bases; nucleotides not matched to a gene: 4. The CDR3 region has the DNA TGCAGTGGGGACAGGGGTCAATATGGCTACACCTTC. Translation: CSGDRGQYGYTF.

In its sample, this clonotype was seen a few times. The rearrangement links TRBV27 to TRBJ2-3; maybe TRBD2 (6 bases). CDR1 and CDR2 (germline): MNHEY, SMNVEV (reference sequence). This CDR3 is 16 amino acids long. Trimming cost V 5 bases and J 1 base, with 16 bases left between them. This chain's CDR3 is CASSPRRGSGTDTQYF. In nucleotides, the CDR3 is TGTGCCAGCAGTCCCCGACGGGGGTCGGGCACAGATACGCAGTATTTT.

This clonotype has more than one count but fewer than ten. The genes are TRBV12-3 or TRBV12-4 and TRBJ2-7; 8 bases are shared with TRBD1. The junction had 7 bases not matched to a gene; V was cut back by 4 bases and J by 2 bases. The CDR3 extends over 15 amino acids. CDR3 nucleotides: TGTGCCAGCAGTTCCAGGGGGCGAGGCCCCTACGAGCAGTACTTC. Its protein is CASSSRGRGPYEQYF.

The chain is built from TRBV3-1 and TRBJ2-3, with D possibly being TRBD2 (6 bases). CDR3 size: 16 residues. Germline V gene data show CDR1 as LGHDT and CDR2 as YNNKEL (reference sequence). The ends were cut back, 5 bases at V and 0 bases at J, with 15 bases in the middle. CDR3 sequence reads: CASSTRAGHSTDTQYF. DNA of the CDR3: TGTGCCAGCAGCACCCGAGCGGGCCATAGCACAGATACGCAGTATTTT.

V usage is TRBV5-1 and J usage is TRBJ1-5, with 11 bases matching TRBD1. Germline V lookup: CDR1 SGHRS, CDR2 YFSETQ. V trimming: 0 bases; J trimming: 3 bases; junction bases outside the gene matches: 2. This CDR3 has 16 residues. Here the CDR3 reads CASSLGTGGINQPQHF. CDR3 nucleotides: TGCGCCAGCAGCTTGGGGACAGGGGGCATCAATCAGCCCCAGCATTTT.

The table lists this clonotype with many counts. This chain joins TRBV2 and TRBJ1-1; D not resolved. Per germline, CDR1 SNHLY and CDR2 FYNNEI. V was cut by 2 bases and J by 11 bases, with 12 bases left in between. The CDR3 runs 12 residues. This CDR3 reads CASSEMSPWAFF. Here the CDR3 DNA reads TGTGCCAGCAGTGAAATGTCCCCGTGGGCTTTCTTT. Complete variable domain (other parts from reference TRBV2 and TRBJ1-1): EPEVTQTPSHQVTQMGQEVILRCVPISNHLYFYWYRQILGQKVEFLVSFYNNEISEKSEIFDDQFSVERPDGSNFTLKIRSTKLEDSAMYFCASSEMSPWAFFGQGTRLTVV.

The genes are TRBV7-2 and TRBJ2-5, with 11 bases that match TRBD1. The CDR3 length is 15 residues. CDR1 SGHTA and CDR2 FQGNSA come from the germline V gene. V lost 5 bases, J lost 3 bases, and 5 bases stayed unmatched. As DNA, the CDR3 is TGTGCCAGCAGCCAAGGACAGGGGGCAAAAGAGACCCAGTACTTC. This encodes CASSQGQGAKETQYF.

The rearrangement joins TRBV10-3 to TRBJ2-3, with TRBD2 matching 9 bases. The CDR3 loop spans 16 amino acids. The V segment lost 7 bases and the J segment 0 bases; nucleotides outside the gene matches: 8. CDR1 ENHRY and CDR2 SYGVKD come from the germline V gene. Written as DNA, the CDR3 is TGTGCCATCACTGCGCGGGGGGGTTTAAGCACAGATACGCAGTATTTT. Protein: CAITARGGLSTDTQYF.